This entry describes one TCR beta chain. Its antigen is not known. This entry is derived from a study of T cell responses to AZD1222 COVID-19 vaccine. Whole-study findings and limits: At baseline, just six or seven AZD1222 recipients tested seropositive. Spike was spanned by vaccine-associated CD4 TCRs, which were dominant at 160-218 and 743-854.

Libraries were prepared by immunoSEQ multiplex PCR; TCRdb keeps only in-frame clonotypes and omits some of them. The table has around 110,000 clones, around 92% seen once. The input for sequencing was peripheral blood, taken on day 0 of AZD1222 vaccination. This TCR was sampled from an adult in good health.

The CDR3 loop is CSVRGDRGETQYF. The CDR3 DNA sequence: TGCAGCGTCCGAGGGGACAGGGGGGAGACCCAGTACTTC. The chain has TRBV29-1 and TRBJ2-5, with 11 positions matching TRBD1. Germline V gene data show CDR1 as SQVTM and CDR2 as ANQGSEA. The CDR3 is 13 residues long. V shed 6 bases, J shed 5 bases, and the junction held 5 bases outside the gene matches.